Listed here are 10 T cell receptor beta chains from one sample, sequenced in a study of T cells in Graves' hyperthyroidism and ophthalmopathy. Researchers took RNA transcripts and amplified the TCR beta CDR3 regions from them. TCR CDR3 underwent first-round RT-PCR with the HTBI primer set. TCRdb reprocessed the multiplex PCR reads via MiXCR and lists one record per CDR3 protein. The repertoire has 300,000 or so distinct CDR3 sequences, approximately 15% of them found once; the top ten carry less than 70%. Sequenced sample: blood. These receptors all come from a woman aged 55 to 70 with Graves' ophthalmopathy.

This clonotype was seen ten or more times. J is TRBJ2-7 and V is TRBV6-2 or TRBV6-3; TRBD2 might be the D (7 bases). Per germline, CDR1 MNHEY and CDR2 SVGEGT. The CDR3 runs to 14 residues. V lost 2 bases and J lost 3, with 11 bases in between. CDR3 amino acids: CASSYGGAVYEQYF. DNA of the CDR3: TGTGCCAGCAGTTACGGGGGGGCGGTCTACGAGCAGTACTTC.

The sample holds many counts of this clonotype. The chain recombines TRBV7-9 with TRBJ1-3; D unclear. The V and J ends lost 2 bases and 0 bases respectively, with 11 bases between them. Germline values: CDR1 SEHNR, CDR2 FQNEAQ (reference sequence). The CDR3 runs 16 residues. This chain's CDR3 is CASSLWAGTSGNTIYF. In nucleotides, the CDR3 is TGTGCCAGCAGCTTATGGGCAGGAACCTCTGGAAACACCATATATTTT.

V and J are TRBV7-9 and TRBJ2-3; perhaps TRBD1 as D (6 bases). The ends were cut back, 1 base at V and 3 bases at J, with 17 bases in the middle. Germline CDR1 is SEHNR and CDR2 is FQNEAQ (reference sequence). This CDR3 is 17 amino acids long. The CDR3 protein is CASSLGRQELGTDTQYF. The CDR3, as DNA: TGTGCCAGCAGCTTAGGGAGACAGGAGTTAGGGACAGATACGCAGTATTTT. The variable domain in full, completed from reference TRBV7-9 and TRBJ2-3, reads DTGVSQNPRHKITKRGQNVTFRCDPISEHNRLYWYRQTLGQGPEFLTYFQNEAQLEKSRLLSDRFSAERPKGSFSTLEIQRTEQGDSAMYLCASSLGRQELGTDTQYFGPGTRLTVL.

The V and J genes are TRBV7-2 and TRBJ2-4, with TRBD1 identical over 10 bases. The trim removed 6 bases at V and 7 bases at J, leaving 0 bases unmatched. In germline, CDR1 is SGHTA, CDR2 FQGNSA. The CDR3 runs 12 residues. CDR3 nucleotide sequence: TGTGCCAGCAGGGACAGGGGGAACATTCAGTACTTC. It specifies CASRDRGNIQYF.

This clonotype showed up just a few times. J is TRBJ2-6 and V is TRBV5-1; D unclear. The CDR3 has 18 residues. Trimming took off 3 bases at V and 4 bases at J, with 20 bases between the two ends. Germline values: CDR1 SGHRS, CDR2 YFSETQ. The chain's CDR3 is CASSSPDTIRSGANVLTF. The DNA for the CDR3 is TGCGCCAGCAGCTCCCCCGACACTATTCGGTCCGGGGCCAACGTCCTGACTTTC. The whole variable domain, filled in from reference TRBV5-1 and TRBJ2-6, reads KAGVTQTPRYLIKTRGQQVTLSCSPISGHRSVSWYQQTPGQGLQFLFEYFSETQRNKGNFPGRFSGRQFSNSRSEMNVSTLELGDSALYLCASSSPDTIRSGANVLTFGAGSRLTVL.

This clonotype has a count of ten or more. The chain carries TRBV6-5 and TRBJ2-7; 11 bases line up with TRBD2. The V gene end was trimmed by 0 bases and the J gene end by 3 bases; junction bases not matched to a gene: 10. CDR1 and CDR2 (germline): MNHEY, SVGAGI. CDR3 length: 18 residues. The CDR3 is CASSYSGLAGGGNYEQYF. DNA for the CDR3: TGTGCCAGCAGTTACTCGGGTCTAGCGGGAGGCGGGAACTACGAGCAGTACTTC.

In its sample, this clonotype was seen a few times. The rearrangement uses TRBV5-1 and TRBJ1-2; D is perhaps TRBD1 (6 bases). The CDR3 loop spans 17 amino acids. V was trimmed by 0 bases and J by 8 bases, leaving 23 bases between them. Germline V gives CDR1 SGHRS, CDR2 YFSETQ. DNA of the CDR3: TGCGCCAGCAGCTTGGAAAGGGCTTCAGGGGCGGGAGTCGGCTACACCTTC. Translated: CASSLERASGAGVGYTF.

In its sample, this clonotype was seen a few times. The chain carries TRBV5-6 and TRBJ1-5; D unclear. CDR3 length: 14 residues. With 0 bases removed from V and 15 bases from J, the gap between germline ends came to 19 bases. In germline, CDR1 is SGHDT, CDR2 YYEEEE. This CDR3 reads CASSLEVEGSAGHF. DNA of the CDR3: TGTGCCAGCAGCTTGGAAGTGGAGGGTAGCGCCGGGCATTTT.

This clonotype showed up just a few times. The chain combines TRBV20-1 with TRBJ2-1, with 8 bases fitting TRBD2. Germline loops: CDR1 DFQATT, CDR2 SNEGSKA (reference sequence). J gave up 11 bases and V 0 bases, and 9 bases lay outside the gene matches. This CDR3 spans 14 amino acids. The CDR3 loop is CSARDWSTSVKQFF. The CDR3 DNA is TGCAGTGCTAGAGATTGGTCGACTAGCGTAAAGCAGTTCTTC.

Many counts were recorded for this clonotype. The chain couples TRBV29-1 to TRBJ1-1, with D unresolved. Trimming stripped 6 bases from V and 4 bases from J, with 9 bases between. Germline V gives CDR1 SQVTM, CDR2 ANQGSEA. The CDR3 spans 11 residues. The CDR3 DNA follows: TGCAGCGTAGCTGATTCCACTGAAGCTTTCTTT. It encodes CSVADSTEAFF.